These 18 T cell receptor beta chains were sequenced from one sample in a study of control samples from healthy donors and cancer patients. Measured with immunoSEQ multiplex PCR; TCRdb has only the in-frame clones, and not every one. The repertoire includes about 130,000 clones, over 75% of them detected once, and around 2% sits in the top ten. Sequencing was carried out using blood. The receptor set was obtained from a man younger than 35 in good health.

This chain connects TRBV19 to TRBJ1-6; maybe TRBD1 (6 bases). This CDR3 spans 16 amino acids. CDR1 is LNHDA and CDR2 is SQIVND in the germline V gene (reference sequence). V gave up 1 base and J gave up 10 bases, with 17 bases separating them. CDR3 protein: CASSIVGSGAGSPLHF. The CDR3 region has the DNA TGTGCCAGTAGTATAGTCGGCTCAGGGGCAGGATCACCCCTCCACTTT. Based on the CDR3 plus reference TRBV19 and TRBJ1-6, the full variable domain is DGGITQSPKYLFRKEGQNVTLSCEQNLNHDAMYWYRQDPGQGLRLIYYSQIVNDFQKGDIAEGYSVSREKKESFPLTVTSAQKNPTAFYLCASSIVGSGAGSPLHFGNGTRLTVT.

This clone was detected only a few times. The chain has TRBV7-7 and TRBJ2-1; D call uncertain. The CDR3 has 13 amino acids. Germline CDR1 reads SSHAT; CDR2 reads FNYEAQ (reference sequence). The V end was cut by 4 bases, the J end by 3 bases, with 7 bases between. The CDR3 loop is CASSSTFYNEQFF. DNA for the CDR3: TGTGCCAGCAGCTCTACTTTCTACAATGAGCAGTTCTTC.

The chain combines TRBV19 with TRBJ1-4; no definite D call. The germline V gene has CDR1 LNHDA and CDR2 SQIVND (reference sequence). The CDR3 is made up of 14 amino acids. The V end lost 5 bases, the J end lost 8 bases, and 15 bases lay between the germline ends. The CDR3 DNA is TGTGCCAGTAGTTCAGGTCGTTTTGAGGAAAAACTGTTTTTT. Protein sequence: CASSSGRFEEKLFF.

The chain uses TRBV30 and TRBJ2-1; TRBD2 agrees at 8 bases. The CDR3 length is 14 residues. Germline V gene lookup returns CDR1 GTSNPN and CDR2 SVGIG (reference sequence). With V trimmed by 2 bases and J by 8 bases, 8 bases remained unmatched. CDR3 sequence: CAWSPQAGAHEQFF. The CDR3, as DNA: TGTGCCTGGAGTCCCCAAGCGGGAGCCCATGAGCAGTTCTTC. Full variable domain (rest looked up from reference TRBV30 and TRBJ2-1): SQTIHQWPATLVQPVGSPLSLECTVEGTSNPNLYWYRQAAGRGLQLLFYSVGIGQISSEVPQNLSASRPQDRQFILSSKKLLLSDSGFYLCAWSPQAGAHEQFFGPGTRLTVL.

This chain joins TRBV24-1 and TRBJ1-5, with 8 bases aligning to TRBD1. Germline trimming cut 9 bases from V and 3 bases from J; bases unmatched to any gene: 12. CDR1 and CDR2 (germline): KGHDR, SFDVKD. This CDR3 region has 16 residues. CDR3 DNA: TGTGCCACCGGGGATAACAGGGGGTCGGTCAATCAGCCCCAGCATTTT. This codes for CATGDNRGSVNQPQHF.

The chain has TRBV12-3 or TRBV12-4 and TRBJ2-5; a weak D match, TRBD1 (5 bases). V dropped 4 bases and J dropped 3 bases, with 9 bases sitting between them. The CDR3 runs 13 residues. The CDR3 nucleotides are TGTGCCAGCAGTTCCCGACAGAAAGAGACCCAGTACTTC. It specifies CASSSRQKETQYF.

The chain has TRBV5-8 and TRBJ2-7; TRBD1 aligns across 10 bases. Germline lookup yields CDR1 SGHTS and CDR2 YDEGEE. The CDR3 extends over 15 amino acids. Losses at the gene ends were 2 bases for V and 5 bases for J; bases not matched to a gene: 7. The CDR3 loop is CASSFPGQGSDEQYF. The CDR3 DNA reads as TGTGCCAGCAGCTTCCCGGGACAGGGGTCGGACGAGCAGTACTTC.

The chain has TRBV7-6 and TRBJ2-1; TRBD1 matches at 9 bases. Germline trimming cut 0 bases from V and 7 bases from J; bases unmatched to any gene: 7. This CDR3 has 16 amino acids. The germline V gene has CDR1 SGHVS and CDR2 FNYEAQ. The CDR3 here is CASSLAGTGRANEQFF. The CDR3 coding sequence is TGTGCCAGCAGCTTAGCCGGGACAGGGAGGGCTAATGAGCAGTTCTTC.

The rearrangement joins TRBV10-1 to TRBJ2-1; unclear D gene. Trimming removed 4 bases from V and 6 bases from J, with 10 bases in between. CDR1 and CDR2 from the germline V gene are WNHNN and SYGVQD (reference sequence). This CDR3 is built from 13 residues. The CDR3 protein is CASSARSRNEQFF. The CDR3 DNA reads TGCGCCAGCAGTGCCCGTTCACGCAATGAGCAGTTCTTC.

The chain is built from TRBV7-2 and TRBJ1-5; weak D call: TRBD1 (5 bases). The CDR3 extends over 15 amino acids. CDR1 is SGHTA, CDR2 FQGNSA, per germline. V was cut by 5 bases and J by 3 bases, with 14 bases left in between. The CDR3 nucleotides read TGTGCCAGCAGCCTTTTCGACAGACCCAATCAGCCCCAGCATTTT. Its translation: CASSLFDRPNQPQHF.

In this sample, this clone turned up once. The chain uses TRBV2 and TRBJ2-1, with 11 bases fitting TRBD2. CDR1 SNHLY and CDR2 FYNNEI come from the germline V gene. The V gene end was trimmed by 2 bases and the J gene end by 4 bases; junction bases not matched to a gene: 4. CDR3 size: 16 residues. CDR3 nucleotide sequence: TGTGCCAGCAGTGAAACTAGCGGGAGAGGGTACAATGAGCAGTTCTTC. It translates to CASSETSGRGYNEQFF.

The genes are TRBV11-2 and TRBJ2-1, with 10 bases lining up with TRBD2. The CDR3 totals 15 residues. Germline CDR1 reads SGHAT; CDR2 reads FQNNGV. J lost 8 bases, V lost 1 base, and 5 bases had no gene match. CDR3 in amino acids: CASSLGASGRDEQFF. The CDR3 nucleotides are TGTGCCAGCAGCTTAGGGGCTAGCGGGAGAGATGAGCAGTTCTTC.

The J gene is TRBJ2-3, the V gene TRBV24-1; 9 bases fit TRBD2. Germline loops: CDR1 KGHDR, CDR2 SFDVKD. Trimming took 4 bases from V and 5 from J; bases not matched to a gene: 3. The CDR3 loop spans 14 amino acids. CDR3 DNA: TGTGCCACCAGTGAGGCGGGAGGGGGAGATACGCAGTATTTT. Translating it yields CATSEAGGGDTQYF.

In this sample, this clone turned up a few times. The rearrangement links TRBV4-2 to TRBJ2-7, with D unclear. CDR1 and CDR2 (germline): LGHNA, YNFKEQ. Trimming removed 3 bases at V and 9 bases at J, with 15 bases between. The CDR3 spans 13 residues. CDR3 loop: CASSQGSLNGQYF. CDR3 nucleotide sequence: TGTGCCAGCAGCCAGGGGTCCCTCAACGGGCAGTACTTC.

J is TRBJ2-7 and V is TRBV9; TRBD2 aligns across 8 bases. CDR1 is SGDLS and CDR2 is YYNGEE in the germline V gene. CDR3 length: 14 residues. V trimming: 0 bases; J trimming: 7 bases; junction bases outside the gene matches: 6. CDR3 residues: CASSVAGGREEQYF. In nucleotides, the CDR3 is TGTGCCAGCAGCGTAGCGGGGGGGCGGGAAGAGCAGTACTTC. Full variable domain (remainder filled in from reference TRBV9 and TRBJ2-7): DSGVTQTPKHLITATGQRVTLRCSPRSGDLSVYWYQQSLDQGLQFLIQYYNGEERAKGNILERFSAQQFPDLHSELNLSSLELGDSALYFCASSVAGGREEQYFGPGTRLTVT.

The V gene is TRBV6-5, the J gene TRBJ1-1; D is undetermined. Deletions cut 9 bases from V and 2 bases from J, with 10 bases between. CDR1 and CDR2 from the germline V gene are MNHEY and SVGAGI. The length of the CDR3 is 12 residues. Written as DNA, the CDR3 is TGTGCCAGTACTAAAGGAAACACTGAAGCTTTCTTT. Its translation: CASTKGNTEAFF.

The chain carries TRBV7-3 and TRBJ1-5; the D is unclear. Germline assignment: CDR1 SGHTA and CDR2 FQGTGA. Deletions cut 3 bases from V and 4 bases from J, with 7 bases between. The CDR3 totals 13 residues. The CDR3 DNA sequence: TGTGCCAGCAGCTTCGTGGTAAATCAGCCCCAGCATTTT. Translating gives CASSFVVNQPQHF.

The chain employs TRBV7-2 and TRBJ2-7, with 9 positions matching TRBD2. Germline CDR1 reads SGHTA; CDR2 reads FQGNSA. The CDR3 runs 18 residues. J lost 2 bases, V lost 5 bases, and 16 bases had no gene match. The CDR3 DNA sequence: TGTGCCAGCAGCCCAAGGGGGGGCGGTGCGGGAGGGCCCTACGAGCAGTACTTC. Amino acid sequence: CASSPRGGGAGGPYEQYF.